This T cell receptor beta chain was found in a study of neurological immune-mediated disorders. The wider study: Multiple sclerosis patients numbered around 34, of whom some 31 were relapsing-remitting and 3 secondary progressive.

With 10-nucleotide random UMIs included, cDNA was synthesized by 5'RACE. One entry per CDR3 protein, called by TCRdb with MiXCR from the 5' RACE reads. The sample shows approximately 60,000 distinct CDR3 sequences, around 3.5% of them seen only once. Findings of the study overall: The multiple sclerosis repertoire cluster showed no association with any clinical or MRI feature. The authors stated that larger cohorts are needed.

Of note for this clonotype: Antigen: not known.

V was clipped by 4 bases and J by 4 bases; unmatched bases: 2. The CDR3 is made up of 15 amino acids. Germline V lookup: CDR1 DFQATT, CDR2 SNEGSKA (reference sequence). The receptor was isolated from a woman in her thirties with multiple sclerosis. The chain employs TRBV20-1 and TRBJ2-3; TRBD2 matches at 16 bases. The sample comprised PBMCs. CDR3 sequence reads: CSAKGLAGGADTQYF. The CDR3 region has the DNA TGCAGTGCTAAGGGACTAGCGGGGGGGGCAGATACGCAGTATTTT.